This T cell receptor beta chain was sequenced for a study of Ad26.COV2.S vaccination and SARS-CoV-2 variants. Study at large: The authors gave Ad26.COV2.S intramuscularly, either once or twice 56 days apart.

Study-wide points: Measurements of TCR breadth and depth may have given underestimates of the total T cell responses.

The CDR3 covers 13 residues. Germline lookup yields CDR1 SEHNR and CDR2 FQNEAQ (reference sequence). Trimming removed 6 bases at V and 5 bases at J, with 13 bases between. Treatment: over 15 received Ad26.COV2.S at low or high dose, single or two shots; roughly 5 received placebo; per-sample allocation not given. Each sample was drawn 63 days after the first injection (of vaccine or placebo). This clone was seen just once. Its specificity is unknown. Some clones are missing from TCRdb's copy, which holds only in-frame ones; the method was immunoSEQ multiplex PCR. The sample includes 200,000 to 300,000 clones, roughly 90% of them seen just once.

The receptor was isolated from a person aged 18 to 65 who received the Ad26.COV2.S COVID-19 vaccine or a placebo. The sample consisted of peripheral blood, taken in a trial of Ad26.COV2.S vaccine versus placebo. The chain links TRBV7-9 to TRBJ2-5, with a possible D match to TRBD1 (6 bases). CDR3 sequence: CASRRDIMETQYF. DNA of the CDR3: TGTGCCAGCAGGAGGGACATTATGGAGACCCAGTACTTC. Drawing the rest from reference TRBV7-9 and TRBJ2-5, the complete variable domain is DTGVSQNPRHKITKRGQNVTFRCDPISEHNRLYWYRQTLGQGPEFLTYFQNEAQLEKSRLLSDRFSAERPKGSFSTLEIQRTEQGDSAMYLCASRRDIMETQYFGPGTRLLVL.